The clone carrying this TCR beta chain was seen a few times. This sample was included in a study of T-cell memory formation after mild COVID-19. TCRdb called the 5' RACE reads again in MiXCR, with one record for every CDR3 protein. The profile shows hundreds of thousands of distinct CDR3 sequences, 20% to 25% of them singletons. Germline V gives CDR1 MNHEY, CDR2 SVGAGI. CDR3 length equals 12 residues. V gave up 5 bases and J gave up 7 bases, with 8 bases separating them. Sequencing was performed on PBMCs or a T cell subset sorted from them (not recorded which). The genes are TRBV6-5 and TRBJ2-2; D is uncertain. The receptor comes from an adult woman who had mild COVID-19 (a few samples of this study predate the infection). Cell type and time point are not known. Written as DNA, the CDR3 is TGTGCCAGCAGTCAATTAGGCGGGGAGCTGTTTTTT. Protein product: CASSQLGGELFF.